The T cell receptor (beta chain) under discussion was sequenced for a study of blood T cell repertoires in COVID-19. The J segment lost 7 bases and the V segment lost 0 bases, leaving 8 bases of the junction unmatched. The V gene's germline CDR1 is SEHNR and CDR2 FQNEAQ (reference sequence). The CDR3 length is 15 residues. Original methodology: It was from reference gene primer amplification that nucleated cell counts were estimated. Clones were sequenced by immunoSEQ multiplex PCR, and TCRdb holds only the in-frame ones, with some missing. V, J and clone size reflect that table, while D and trimming were determined from the DNA. The sample lists roughly 220,000 clones, 70% to 90% occurring once. This clone was counted between two and nine times.

V and J are TRBV7-9 and TRBJ1-2; 7 bases map to TRBD1. This receptor was obtained from a woman aged 50 to 60 with acute COVID-19. Sequenced input: PBMCs or T cells enriched from blood (not recorded which). CDR3 nucleotide sequence: TGTGCCAGCAGCTTAGCTTTAACAGGGGAGAGTGGCTACACCTTC. Protein: CASSLALTGESGYTF.